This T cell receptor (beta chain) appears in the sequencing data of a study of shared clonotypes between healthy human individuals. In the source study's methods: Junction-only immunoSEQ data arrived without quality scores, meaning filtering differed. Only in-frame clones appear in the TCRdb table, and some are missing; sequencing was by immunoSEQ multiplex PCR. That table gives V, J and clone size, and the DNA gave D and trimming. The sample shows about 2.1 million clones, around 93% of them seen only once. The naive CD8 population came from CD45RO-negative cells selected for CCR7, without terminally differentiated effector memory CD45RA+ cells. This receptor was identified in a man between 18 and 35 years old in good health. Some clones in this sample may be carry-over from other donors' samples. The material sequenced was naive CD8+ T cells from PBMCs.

The CDR3 DNA reads TGTGCCAGCAGGACGACAGGGTTGGAAGGCTACACCTTC. Its translation: CASRTTGLEGYTF. V and J are TRBV28 and TRBJ1-2; TRBD1 matches at 7 bases. The length of the CDR3 is 13 residues. V shed 6 bases and J 8 bases; nucleotides not matched to a gene: 9. Germline assignment: CDR1 MDHEN and CDR2 SYDVKM.